These 25 T cell receptor beta chains were sequenced from one sample in a study of Ad26.COV2.S vaccination and SARS-CoV-2 variants. Measured with immunoSEQ multiplex PCR; TCRdb has only the in-frame clones, and not every one. The sample has 400,000 to 450,000 clones, approximately 92% seen once. Noted treatment: some 20 received Ad26.COV2.S at low or high dose, single or two shots; about 5 received placebo; per-sample allocation not given. Collection of samples fell on day 63 after the first vaccine or placebo injection. The input for sequencing was peripheral blood, taken in a trial of Ad26.COV2.S vaccine versus placebo. All receptors come from a person aged 18 to 59 who received the Ad26.COV2.S COVID-19 vaccine or a placebo.

The CDR3 loop reads CASSQEARNSPLHF. CDR3 nucleotide sequence: TGTGCCAGCAGCCAAGAGGCCCGGAATTCACCCCTCCACTTT. This chain uses TRBV3-1 (or the pseudogene TRBV3-2) with TRBJ1-6; D uncertain. CDR3 length: 14 residues. The V gene's germline CDR1 is LGHDT and CDR2 YNNKEL (reference sequence). The V end was cut by 0 bases, the J end by 7 bases, with 7 bases between.

This chain connects TRBV4-3 to TRBJ2-2, with 9 bases lining up with TRBD2. This CDR3 spans 18 amino acids. Germline values: CDR1 LGHNA, CDR2 YSLEER. V gave up 0 bases and J gave up 3 bases; unmatched junction bases: 8. The CDR3 here is CASSQDLKAGGHTGELFF. The CDR3 coding sequence is TGCGCCAGCAGCCAAGATTTAAAAGCGGGGGGACACACCGGGGAGCTGTTTTTT.

The gene calls are TRBV4-3 and TRBJ1-1, with D unclear. The CDR3 length is 18 residues. Germline CDR1 LGHNA, CDR2 YSLEER. V was clipped by 1 base and J by 2 bases, with 20 bases between them. The CDR3 DNA sequence: TGCGCCAGCAGCCAAGTCCCGTGGAGCATAACAGCAAACACTGAAGCTTTCTTT. Encoded protein: CASSQVPWSITANTEAFF.

The V and J genes are TRBV6-5 and TRBJ1-1; D perhaps matches TRBD1 (6 bases). The germline V and J ends were trimmed by 0 bases and 0 bases, with 11 bases remaining between them. Per germline, CDR1 MNHEY and CDR2 SVGAGI. This CDR3 comprises 16 residues. The CDR3 bases are TGTGCCAGCAGTTACTCGAACCAGGGGCTGAACACTGAAGCTTTCTTT. Translation gives CASSYSNQGLNTEAFF.

The chain joins TRBV4-3 to TRBJ2-2, with D possibly TRBD1 on 6 matching bases. The CDR3 has 17 residues. Trimming took 4 bases from V and 3 from J, leaving 18 bases between them. CDR1 and CDR2 (germline): LGHNA, YSLEER. The CDR3 protein is CASSPAIGKGDTGELFF. CDR3 DNA sequence: TGCGCCAGCAGCCCCGCAATCGGGAAGGGGGACACCGGGGAGCTGTTTTTT.

The chain uses TRBV7-9 and TRBJ1-1; 7 positions agree with TRBD1. This CDR3 spans 16 amino acids. CDR1 SEHNR and CDR2 FQNEAQ come from the germline V gene (reference sequence). J gave up 0 bases and V 5 bases, and 9 bases lay outside the gene matches. The CDR3 protein is CASSPPGQRMNTEAFF. The CDR3 DNA is TGTGCCAGCAGCCCCCCGGGACAGCGCATGAACACTGAAGCTTTCTTT.

This rearrangement joins TRBV6-1 to TRBJ1-5; 9 positions agree with TRBD1. Trimming cost V 3 bases and J 2 bases; bases outside gene matches: 2. This CDR3 has 15 residues. CDR1 MNHNS and CDR2 SASEGT come from the germline V gene. The CDR3 protein is CASSEDRGGNQPQHF. Here the CDR3 DNA reads TGTGCCAGCAGTGAGGACAGGGGAGGCAATCAGCCCCAGCATTTT.

The genes are TRBV5-1 and TRBJ1-2; TRBD1 aligns across 7 bases. This CDR3 spans 15 amino acids. CDR1 and CDR2 from the germline V gene are SGHRS and YFSETQ. Trimming took 0 bases from V and 4 from J; bases not matched to a gene: 6. CDR3 region: CASSLAETGTYGYTF. CDR3 sequence (DNA): TGCGCCAGCAGCTTGGCCGAGACAGGGACCTATGGCTACACCTTC.

This rearrangement joins TRBV6-2 or TRBV6-3 to TRBJ2-7, with 7 bases aligning to TRBD1. Germline lookup yields CDR1 MNHEY and CDR2 SVGEGT. Losses at the gene ends were 4 bases for V and 3 bases for J; bases not matched to a gene: 6. This CDR3 is built from 14 residues. CDR3 DNA: TGTGCCAGCAGTTCAGCGACAGGGAGCTACGAGCAGTACTTC. Translated, it gives CASSSATGSYEQYF.

This clone has just one count. The chain is built from TRBV19 and TRBJ1-6; no firm D call. Between the trimmed V and J ends, which lost 7 bases and 0 bases, there was a span of 7 bases. The CDR3 runs 14 residues. Germline loops: CDR1 LNHDA, CDR2 SQIVND (reference sequence). CDR3 sequence (DNA): TGTGCCAGTACATGGAGCTCCTATAATTCACCCCTCCACTTT. It is translated as CASTWSSYNSPLHF. The variable domain in full, with the rest retrieved from reference TRBV19 and TRBJ1-6, is DGGITQSPKYLFRKEGQNVTLSCEQNLNHDAMYWYRQDPGQGLRLIYYSQIVNDFQKGDIAEGYSVSREKKESFPLTVTSAQKNPTAFYLCASTWSSYNSPLHFGNGTRLTVT.

V gene TRBV19 combines with J gene TRBJ1-1, with TRBD1 identical over 9 bases. The ends lost 9 bases at V and 4 bases at J; junction bases unmatched: 3. Germline CDR1 is LNHDA and CDR2 is SQIVND (reference sequence). The CDR3 totals 12 residues. The CDR3 sequence is CASRTGATEAFF. The CDR3 region has the DNA TGTGCCAGCCGGACAGGGGCCACTGAAGCTTTCTTT. The full variable domain, rest sourced from reference TRBV19 and TRBJ1-1, is DGGITQSPKYLFRKEGQNVTLSCEQNLNHDAMYWYRQDPGQGLRLIYYSQIVNDFQKGDIAEGYSVSREKKESFPLTVTSAQKNPTAFYLCASRTGATEAFFGQGTRLTVV.

The CDR3 DNA reads as TGTGCCAGCAGCGATCGGACAGGGGTCTACGAGCAGTACTTC. It translates to CASSDRTGVYEQYF. V gene TRBV6-2 or TRBV6-3 combines with J gene TRBJ2-7, with 9 bases identical to TRBD1. Germline values: CDR1 MNHEY, CDR2 SVGEGT. J lost 3 bases, V lost 6 bases, and 6 bases had no gene match. CDR3 length equals 14 residues.

This sequence joins TRBV28 and TRBJ1-5; 11 bases are shared with TRBD1. V lost 5 bases, J lost 3 bases, and 6 bases stayed unmatched. CDR1 MDHEN and CDR2 SYDVKM come from the germline V gene. This CDR3 contains 16 residues. The CDR3 DNA reads TGTGCCAGCAGTCCCCAGGACAGGGGGCCCAATCAGCCCCAGCATTTT. Residues: CASSPQDRGPNQPQHF.

The V call is TRBV11-2, the J call TRBJ1-4, with TRBD1 identical over 10 bases. The CDR3 sequence is 15 residues long. The V and J ends lost 4 bases and 7 bases, in that order; junction bases with no gene match: 6. CDR1 is SGHAT and CDR2 is FQNNGV in the germline V gene. The CDR3 loop reads CASSSTGGGGEKLFF. The CDR3, as DNA: TGTGCCAGCAGCTCGACAGGGGGCGGGGGTGAAAAACTGTTTTTT.

CDR3 sequence: CASGVGPQDTQYF. CDR3 sequence (DNA): TGTGCCAGTGGGGTCGGTCCACAAGATACGCAGTATTTT. The chain recombines TRBV19 with TRBJ2-3; D not resolved. The CDR3 totals 13 residues. The germline CDR1 and CDR2 sequences are LNHDA and SQIVND (reference sequence). The V gene lost 8 bases and the J gene lost 5 bases, with 14 bases spanning the gap.

The chain has TRBV18 and TRBJ2-5, with D uncertain. The CDR3 covers 13 residues. Germline CDR1 KGHSH, CDR2 LQKENI. With 4 bases removed from V and 2 bases from J, the gap between germline ends came to 8 bases. CDR3 region: CASSHNYQETQYF. DNA for the CDR3: TGTGCCAGCTCACACAACTATCAAGAGACCCAGTACTTC.

CDR3 nucleotide sequence: TGTGCCAGCAGTGAGACAGGGGGCTTCGGGGAAAAACTGTTTTTT. Protein sequence: CASSETGGFGEKLFF. This chain connects TRBV27 to TRBJ1-4; 10 positions match TRBD1. The V and J ends lost 5 bases and 8 bases, in that order; junction bases with no gene match: 8. CDR1 is MNHEY, CDR2 SMNVEV, per germline (reference sequence). The CDR3 extends over 15 amino acids. The whole variable domain, filled in from reference TRBV27 and TRBJ1-4, reads EAQVTQNPRYLITVTGKKLTVTCSQNMNHEYMSWYRQDPGLGLRQIYYSMNVEVTDKGDVPEGYKVSRKEKRNFPLILESPSPNQTSLYFCASSETGGFGEKLFFGSGTQLSVL.

This clone was seen once. The V and J genes are TRBV24-1 and TRBJ1-1; the D gene is possibly TRBD1 (5 bases). CDR1 and CDR2 (germline): KGHDR, SFDVKD. There are 13 residues in the CDR3. V gave up 7 bases and J gave up 6 bases, with 14 bases separating them. CDR3 amino acids: CATSTSGGSEAFF. In nucleotides, the CDR3 is TGTGCCACCAGCACCTCCGGGGGTTCTGAAGCTTTCTTT.

This chain connects TRBV12-3 or TRBV12-4 to TRBJ2-1, with 7 bases fitting TRBD2. V gave up 6 bases and J gave up 4 bases; unmatched junction bases: 3. CDR3 size: 13 residues. CDR3 region: CASRLGGYNEQFF. CDR3 DNA: TGTGCCAGCAGATTGGGAGGGTACAATGAGCAGTTCTTC.

This rearrangement joins TRBV2 to TRBJ1-1; no clear D. The CDR3 has 13 residues. Germline V gene lookup returns CDR1 SNHLY and CDR2 FYNNEI. Deletions cut 5 bases from V and 1 base from J, with 8 bases between. The CDR3, as DNA: TGTGCCAGCAGTCCGAGGGAGAACACTGAAGCTTTCTTT. Translation gives CASSPRENTEAFF.

The chain employs TRBV27 and TRBJ2-1; TRBD1 is a possible D gene (5 bases). V was pared by 2 bases and J by 6 bases, with 8 bases between. The CDR3 is 13 amino acids. The germline V gene has CDR1 MNHEY and CDR2 SMNVEV (reference sequence). CDR3 DNA sequence: TGTGCCAGCAGTTTAAGTGACAGCAATGAGCAGTTCTTC. Protein product: CASSLSDSNEQFF.

The chain employs TRBV5-4 and TRBJ2-1; D not certain. CDR3 length equals 16 residues. V was trimmed by 0 bases and J by 0 bases, leaving 10 bases between them. Germline CDR1 SGHNT, CDR2 YYREEE (reference sequence). CDR3 nucleotides: TGTGCCAGCAGCTTGGCCAGACTCAGCTCCTACAATGAGCAGTTCTTC. Amino acids: CASSLARLSSYNEQFF.

The CDR3 reads CASSPPDRASSSQYF. Written as DNA, the CDR3 is TGTGCCAGCAGCCCCCCGGACAGGGCTTCTTCTTCCCAGTACTTC. V gene TRBV7-8 combines with J gene TRBJ2-5; 8 nucleotides line up with TRBD1. V shed 5 bases, J shed 9 bases, and the junction held 14 bases outside the gene matches. This CDR3 spans 15 amino acids. Germline V gene sequence: CDR1 SGHVS, CDR2 FQNEAQ.

This rearrangement joins TRBV6-5 to TRBJ2-7, with unresolved D. Trimming shortened V by 0 bases and J by 2 bases, and 8 bases separated the two germline ends. The CDR3 is 14 amino acids. The germline CDR1 and CDR2 sequences are MNHEY and SVGAGI. CDR3 sequence (DNA): TGTGCCAGCAGTTACTCTACGGATACCTACGAGCAGTACTTC. Translated, it gives CASSYSTDTYEQYF.

CDR3 DNA sequence: TGTGCCAGCAGCTTAGTGAGAGGGGTCGATCACGAGCAGTACTTC. Translated: CASSLVRGVDHEQYF. The chain employs TRBV11-2 and TRBJ2-7, with D possibly called TRBD1 or TRBD2 (5 bases each). Deletions cut 1 base from V and 5 bases from J, with 15 bases between. This CDR3 has 15 residues. The germline V gene has CDR1 SGHAT and CDR2 FQNNGV.